One and the same sample provided the 23 T cell receptor beta chains below, sequenced in a study of CD8 T cells in ankylosing spondylitis. Broader study findings: Blood from ankylosing spondylitis patients appeared to carry a characteristic roughly 8-variant TCR beta motif.

These receptors' targets are unknown. TCRdb re-derived calls from the 5' RACE reads in MiXCR, one entry per CDR3 protein. Of approximately 440,000 distinct CDR3 sequences listed, more than 15% are singletons. Sequenced material: blood, either unsorted or a sorted T cell fraction (not recorded which). The receptors come from a male donor with ankylosing spondylitis.

The rearrangement joins TRBV7-8 to TRBJ2-2; D is ambiguous. This CDR3 contains 13 residues. V lost 2 bases to trimming and J lost 6 bases, with 7 bases between them. Germline CDR1 and CDR2: SGHVS and FQNEAQ. The CDR3 here is CASSLWLAGELFF. The CDR3 DNA reads as TGTGCCAGCAGCTTATGGTTGGCCGGGGAGCTGTTTTTT.

This clonotype was counted a few times. The chain combines TRBV4-2 with TRBJ2-7; D possibly uses TRBD1 or TRBD2 (5 bases each). The CDR3 is made up of 14 amino acids. V shed 4 bases and J shed 1 base, with 11 bases lying between them. Germline-derived CDR1 and CDR2 are LGHNA and YNFKEQ. The CDR3 DNA sequence: TGTGCCAGCAGCCGAGGGACCATTTCCTACGAGCAGTACTTC. Its protein product is CASSRGTISYEQYF.

This clonotype has a handful of counts. The rearrangement uses TRBV7-2 and TRBJ2-7, with D perhaps matching TRBD1 or TRBD2 (5 bases each). The V gene's germline CDR1 is SGHTA and CDR2 FQGNSA. The CDR3 covers 14 residues. V gave up 3 bases and J gave up 2 bases, with 11 bases separating them. Here the CDR3 reads CASSFRDGPYEQYF. The CDR3 coding sequence is TGTGCCAGCAGCTTCCGGGACGGCCCCTACGAGCAGTACTTC.

This clonotype has just a few counts. CDR3 DNA sequence: TGTGCCAGCGTCAGGACTAGCGGGGGTCCCTACAATGAGCAGTTCTTC. Translation gives CASVRTSGGPYNEQFF. The chain links TRBV6-2 or TRBV6-3 to TRBJ2-1; TRBD2 agrees at 13 bases. Germline V gene lookup returns CDR1 MNHEY and CDR2 SVGEGT. V lost 8 bases, J lost 2 bases, and 6 bases stayed unmatched. The CDR3 has 16 amino acids.

In its sample, this clonotype was seen a few times. The V and J genes are TRBV20-1 and TRBJ2-2; D is unresolved. Germline-derived CDR1 and CDR2 are DFQATT and SNEGSKA (reference sequence). This CDR3 comprises 13 residues. Between the trimmed V and J ends, which lost 3 bases and 1 base, there was a span of 6 bases. The CDR3 region has the DNA TGCAGTGCTAGTCGACAGAACACCGGGGAGCTGTTTTTT. It codes for CSASRQNTGELFF.

The table lists this clonotype with a few counts. The chain couples TRBV20-1 to TRBJ2-7, with a possible D match to TRBD1 (6 bases). The CDR3 is made up of 14 amino acids. V was cut by 3 bases and J by 2 bases, with 14 bases left in between. Germline CDR1 is DFQATT and CDR2 is SNEGSKA (reference sequence). In nucleotides, the CDR3 is TGCAGTGCTAGGGAGACAGGCTCAACCTACGAGCAGTACTTC. The encoded protein is CSARETGSTYEQYF.

The chain recombines TRBV5-1 with TRBJ1-4; the D is unclear. The CDR3 is 15 residues long. Trimming stripped 3 bases from V and 0 bases from J, with 9 bases between. The germline gives CDR1 SGHRS, CDR2 YFSETQ. CDR3 coding DNA: TGCGCCAGCAGCTCCGACACCGCAACTAATGAAAAACTGTTTTTT. Protein product: CASSSDTATNEKLFF.

This clonotype was counted many times. This rearrangement joins TRBV5-1 to TRBJ2-1; D remains unclear. The CDR3 loop spans 15 amino acids. Germline CDR1 and CDR2: SGHRS and YFSETQ. Trimming took 0 bases from V and 2 from J, leaving 9 bases between them. CDR3 DNA sequence: TGCGCCAGCAGCTTGGTTAGATCACCCTACAATGAGCAGTTCTTC. This sequence encodes CASSLVRSPYNEQFF.

V is TRBV27 and J is TRBJ1-6; tentative D call: TRBD1 (5 bases). The CDR3 runs to 17 residues. Germline CDR1 MNHEY, CDR2 SMNVEV (reference sequence). V lost 1 base and J 6 bases, leaving 16 bases between the germline ends. CDR3 DNA sequence: TGTGCCAGCAGTTTATGGGGCCAGGGAAGAGGTAATTCACCCCTCCACTTT. Its translation is CASSLWGQGRGNSPLHF.

This clonotype came up a few times. The chain couples TRBV24-1 to TRBJ2-1; the match to TRBD2 covers 8 bases. With 5 bases clipped from V and 7 bases from J, the junction kept 9 bases outside the gene matches. The length of the CDR3 is 15 residues. Germline loops: CDR1 KGHDR, CDR2 SFDVKD. The CDR3 reads CATSGNSGNKNEQFF. The CDR3 DNA reads as TGTGCCACCAGTGGTAATAGCGGGAATAAGAATGAGCAGTTCTTC.

The J gene is TRBJ2-1, the V gene TRBV7-3; D uncertain. The V end was cut by 2 bases, the J end by 9 bases, with 11 bases between. This CDR3 is built from 13 residues. Germline CDR1 and CDR2: SGHTA and FQGTGA. The CDR3, as DNA: TGTGCCAGCAGCTTACTGTCCCCCGGTGAGCAGTTCTTC. The encoded protein is CASSLLSPGEQFF.

The chain uses TRBV2 and TRBJ1-2; 8 bases are a match to TRBD1. Trimming took 3 bases from V and 4 from J; bases not matched to a gene: 7. Per the germline V gene, CDR1 is SNHLY and CDR2 is FYNNEI. CDR3 length equals 15 residues. The CDR3 is CASSEAGGAFYGYTF. CDR3 sequence (DNA): TGTGCCAGCAGTGAGGCAGGGGGCGCATTCTATGGCTACACCTTC. The variable domain in full, completed from reference TRBV2 and TRBJ1-2, reads EPEVTQTPSHQVTQMGQEVILRCVPISNHLYFYWYRQILGQKVEFLVSFYNNEISEKSEIFDDQFSVERPDGSNFTLKIRSTKLEDSAMYFCASSEAGGAFYGYTFGSGTRLTVV.

This clonotype was recorded many times. CDR3 DNA: TGTGCCAGCAGTACCGGGACAGGATACTACGAGCAGTACTTC. Its translation is CASSTGTGYYEQYF. The chain is built from TRBV12-3 or TRBV12-4 and TRBJ2-7, with 8 bases aligning to TRBD1. Trimming at V came to 5 bases and at J to 3 bases, leaving 6 bases not matched to a gene. The CDR3 contains 14 residues.

The V gene is TRBV2, the J gene TRBJ1-5; no firm D call. V gave up 3 bases and J gave up 2 bases, with 8 bases separating them. Germline V lookup: CDR1 SNHLY, CDR2 FYNNEI. The CDR3 runs to 14 residues. This CDR3 reads CASSEVFGNQPQHF. The CDR3, as DNA: TGTGCCAGCAGTGAGGTATTTGGCAATCAGCCCCAGCATTTT.

This clonotype was seen repeatedly, ten times or more. The chain recombines TRBV5-6 with TRBJ2-1; 10 nucleotides match TRBD2. CDR3 length: 16 amino acids. CDR1 and CDR2 from the germline V gene are SGHDT and YYEEEE. V shed 4 bases, J shed 7 bases, and the junction held 11 bases outside the gene matches. The CDR3 protein is CASSRRTSGFANEQFF. The CDR3 DNA sequence: TGTGCCAGCAGCCGCCGGACTAGCGGCTTTGCTAATGAGCAGTTCTTC.

The genes are TRBV6-1 and TRBJ2-1, with 9 bases matching TRBD2. The junction had 10 bases not matched to a gene; V was cut back by 7 bases and J by 0 bases. The CDR3 has 17 amino acids. Germline CDR1 MNHNS, CDR2 SASEGT. CDR3: CASTYGTSSSSYNEQFF. The CDR3 DNA sequence: TGTGCCAGCACCTACGGGACTAGCTCATCCTCCTACAATGAGCAGTTCTTC.

There are a few counts of this clonotype. The chain combines TRBV6-1 with TRBJ1-3, with D uncertain. Germline values: CDR1 MNHNS, CDR2 SASEGT. Between the trimmed V and J ends, which lost 5 bases and 4 bases, there was a span of 18 bases. The CDR3 spans 16 residues. CDR3 DNA: TGTGCCAGCAGTCCCCGACACCTCGTGGGGGGAAACACCATATATTTT. Translation gives CASSPRHLVGGNTIYF.

This clonotype occurred a few times. This rearrangement joins TRBV5-1 to TRBJ2-7; D may be TRBD1 (6 bases). The V end was cut by 5 bases, the J end by 2 bases, with 17 bases between. This CDR3 region has 15 residues. CDR1 and CDR2 from the germline V gene are SGHRS and YFSETQ. The CDR3 bases are TGCGCCAGCAGACCATCAACCGGGACAACCTACGAGCAGTACTTC. It yields the protein CASRPSTGTTYEQYF.

In the case of this clonotype: A junction boundary mismatches the germline segment, possibly from a read error. The V and J genes are TRBV18 and TRBJ1-1, with D possibly matching TRBD1 (6 bases). Germline CDR1 is KGHSH and CDR2 is LQKENI. The CDR3 runs 15 residues. The CDR3: CASKESRGQENQAFF. In DNA, the CDR3 is TGCGCATCGAAAGAATCGCGGGGGCAGGAGAATCAAGCTTTCTTT.

This clonotype was detected a few times. V gene TRBV7-2 combines with J gene TRBJ1-2; 9 bases match TRBD1. The trim removed 1 base at V and 4 bases at J, leaving 1 base unmatched. The CDR3 is 14 amino acids. Germline V CDR1 and CDR2: SGHTA, FQGNSA. The CDR3 DNA is TGTGCCAGCAGCTTAGAGGGACAGGGCTATGGCTACACCTTC. Encoded protein: CASSLEGQGYGYTF.

The chain links TRBV14 to TRBJ2-1; 10 bases align to TRBD2. The CDR3 loop spans 15 amino acids. V shed 4 bases, J shed 9 bases, and the junction held 9 bases outside the gene matches. Germline V gene data show CDR1 as SGHDN and CDR2 as FVKESK. The CDR3 here is CASSRLGTSVLEQFF. Here the CDR3 DNA reads TGTGCCAGCAGCCGCTTAGGGACTAGCGTACTTGAGCAGTTCTTC.

In the case of this clonotype: A much more abundant neighbour one base away suggests this may be a read error. This chain joins TRBV12-3 or TRBV12-4 and TRBJ2-3, with 10 bases lining up with TRBD1. CDR3 size: 18 residues. In DNA, the CDR3 is TGTGCCTGCAGTTTGGGGACAGGGGCCCTCTATAGCACAGATACGCAGTATTTT. It is translated as CACSLGTGALYSTDTQYF.

This clonotype has just a few counts. This rearrangement joins TRBV5-1 to TRBJ1-2, with TRBD1 as a possible D gene (6 bases). This CDR3 is 13 amino acids long. V lost 5 bases and J lost 4, with 12 bases in between. Germline CDR1 SGHRS, CDR2 YFSETQ. The CDR3 nucleotides read TGCGCCAGCAGACAGGGTCTACTCTATGGCTACACCTTC. Translated: CASRQGLLYGYTF.